The entry below describes one T cell receptor (beta chain). Its antigen is unidentified. This table comes from immunoSEQ multiplex PCR, and its TCRdb copy is limited to in-frame clones, with some not included. The data show about 12,000 clones, roughly 90% seen once. The CDR3 is 13 residues long. The germline V gene has CDR1 SSHAT and CDR2 FNYEAQ (reference sequence). V shed 3 bases and J shed 5 bases, with 10 bases lying between them. This sample is drawn from a study of T cells in pancreatic ductal adenocarcinoma. Overall study findings and caveats: Results skew toward the minority of patients with early-stage disease.

Surgery without prior neoadjuvant therapy was the treatment of the selected pancreatic ductal adenocarcinoma patients. The chain recombines TRBV7-7 with TRBJ2-5; D gene uncertain. The clonotype originates from a human donor with pancreatic ductal adenocarcinoma. The sequencing sample was made of PBMCs. CDR3 DNA sequence: TGTGCCAGCAGCTTGGGTGAGAAGGAGACCCAGTACTTC. The encoded protein is CASSLGEKETQYF.